This T cell receptor beta chain emerged from a study of T-cell reconstitution after alpha-beta-depleted transplantation in children. Findings and limits, study-wide: Recipient T cells and thymic progenitors that survived were the source of the high TCRbeta diversity seen at day 60 in some patients. Once a year had passed after transplant, T-cell counts and diversity came mostly from newly produced T cells.

From germline, CDR1 is SGHTA and CDR2 FQGNSA. The CDR3 runs 14 residues. V lost 0 bases to trimming and J lost 6 bases, with 9 bases between them. The TCRbeta library incorporated unique molecular identifiers. Each CDR3 protein is one row after TCRdb ran MiXCR on the PCR reads. This sample has around 800,000 distinct CDR3 sequences; around 17% occur once, and the top ten carry under 6%. As concerns this clonotype: The antigen remains unidentified.

The rearrangement joins TRBV7-2 to TRBJ2-1; D gene uncertain. The sample in question was PBMCs, mostly from graft donor cells, obtained 360 days after TCRalphabeta/CD19-depleted stem cell transplant. The sequence derives from a male patient younger than 18 who had a stem cell transplant for acute lymphoblastic leukemia, so the T cells may come from the graft donor. The CDR3 region has the DNA TGTGCCAGCAGCTTAGCAGACCTGTTCAATGAGCAGTTCTTC. Its translation: CASSLADLFNEQFF.